The TCR beta chain under discussion was sequenced for a study of T cell changes during pregnancy in multiple sclerosis. The protocol was immunoSEQ multiplex PCR, while the TCRdb copy is restricted to in-frame clones and leaves out a portion. This table has about 28,000 clones, around 85% appearing once. The germline gives CDR1 MRHNA, CDR2 SNTAGT. This CDR3 has 13 residues. The junction had 1 base not matched to a gene; V was cut back by 0 bases and J by 8 bases. The chain uses TRBV6-4 and TRBJ1-2; 9 positions match TRBD1. The source material was CD8+ T cells from peripheral blood mononuclear cells, sampled after pregnancy. The TCR originated in a female donor with multiple sclerosis, enrolled in a pregnancy study. The CDR3 DNA is TGTGCCAGCAGTGACTCGGACAGGGGAGGCTACACCTTC. As protein: CASSDSDRGGYTF.